The next 11 T cell receptor beta chains were all read from a single sample in a study of cytomegalovirus exposure and HLA in healthy donors. The PCR used 60 Vbeta and 13 Jbeta primers. The repertoire was sequenced with immunoSEQ multiplex PCR; TCRdb's copy has only in-frame clones and lacks some. Here the sample spans fewer than 250,000 clones, roughly 75% being singletons. Sequencing used PBMCs. The receptors shown here come from a man aged 30-40 years in good health and CMV-seropositive.

This chain joins TRBV28 and TRBJ1-2, with 8 bases that match TRBD1. The CDR3 has 15 amino acids. The germline V gene has CDR1 MDHEN and CDR2 SYDVKM. J gave up 8 bases and V 6 bases, and 14 bases lay outside the gene matches. DNA for the CDR3: TGTGCCAGCAGCCCTACATTTGACAGGGGTGGAGGCTACACCTTC. As protein: CASSPTFDRGGGYTF.

This clone turned up a few times. The rearrangement joins TRBV7-3 to TRBJ1-1, with 9 bases aligning to TRBD1. The CDR3 is made up of 15 amino acids. Germline CDR1 is SGHTA and CDR2 is FQGTGA. Losses at the gene ends were 1 base for V and 3 bases for J; bases not matched to a gene: 3. The CDR3 sequence: CASSLRRQGDTEAFF. DNA for the CDR3: TGTGCCAGCAGCTTAAGGAGACAGGGGGACACTGAAGCTTTCTTT.

The rearrangement uses TRBV18 and TRBJ2-1; the match to TRBD1 covers 7 bases. This CDR3 contains 15 residues. V lost 4 bases to trimming and J lost 1 base; unmatched junction nucleotides: 4. Germline assignment: CDR1 KGHSH and CDR2 LQKENI. CDR3 DNA: TGTGCCAGCTCACTTGGGGACAGTTCCTACAATGAGCAGTTCTTC. It is translated as CASSLGDSSYNEQFF.

CDR3 nucleotide sequence: TGTGCCAGCAGTTCCCCTGGACAGGGAAAGGGCGAGCAGTACTTC. Residues: CASSSPGQGKGEQYF. This sequence joins TRBV28 and TRBJ2-7, with 8 bases aligning to TRBD1. With V trimmed by 4 bases and J by 6 bases, 11 bases remained unmatched. CDR3 length equals 15 residues. Germline V gives CDR1 MDHEN, CDR2 SYDVKM.

CDR3 sequence reads: CASSQDRGGEGTQYF. CDR3 coding DNA: TGCGCCAGCAGCCAAGATAGAGGGGGAGAGGGGACCCAGTACTTC. This sequence joins TRBV4-1 and TRBJ2-5; a weak D match, TRBD1 (6 bases). This CDR3 comprises 15 residues. V shed 0 bases and J shed 7 bases, with 15 bases lying between them. The germline V gene has CDR1 MGHRA and CDR2 YSYEKL.

The gene calls are TRBV5-1 and TRBJ1-6, with 7 bases that match TRBD1. The CDR3 runs 15 residues. The trim removed 0 bases at V and 9 bases at J, leaving 6 bases unmatched. Germline lookup yields CDR1 SGHRS and CDR2 YFSETQ. The CDR3: CASSLGSTGSSPLHF. CDR3 DNA: TGCGCCAGCAGCTTGGGTTCGACAGGGAGTTCACCCCTCCACTTT.

The chain uses TRBV6-5 and TRBJ1-1; TRBD1 matches at 9 bases. CDR1 is MNHEY, CDR2 SVGAGI, per germline. V lost 0 bases, J lost 5 bases, and 4 bases stayed unmatched. The CDR3 is 15 residues long. The CDR3: CASSYSGTGLTEAFF. CDR3 coding DNA: TGTGCCAGCAGTTACTCCGGGACAGGGTTGACTGAAGCTTTCTTT.

The V call is TRBV30, the J call TRBJ1-2; 8 nucleotides line up with TRBD1. The CDR3 consists of 14 residues. Germline V gene lookup returns CDR1 GTSNPN and CDR2 SVGIG (reference sequence). J was trimmed by 8 bases and V by 0 bases; bases with no gene match: 8. The DNA of the CDR3 is TGTGCCTGGAGTGTTCCAGGGGGCGCGGTAGGCTACACCTTC. The encoded protein is CAWSVPGGAVGYTF.

J is TRBJ2-1 and V is TRBV7-2, with 8 bases lining up with TRBD2. Germline assignment: CDR1 SGHTA and CDR2 FQGNSA. The CDR3 has 15 residues. Unmatched junction bases numbered 7, after V lost 2 bases and J lost 7 bases. CDR3 protein: CASSLLGGGSNEQFF. The CDR3 DNA reads as TGTGCCAGCAGCTTACTCGGGGGGGGCTCGAATGAGCAGTTCTTC.

The chain joins TRBV7-9 to TRBJ2-5, with TRBD1 identical over 9 bases. The CDR3 runs to 13 residues. V was pared by 3 bases and J by 5 bases, with 1 base of the junction left unmatched. Germline V CDR1 and CDR2: SEHNR, FQNEAQ (reference sequence). This chain's CDR3 is CASSFGQGETQYF. The CDR3 DNA follows: TGTGCCAGCAGCTTTGGACAGGGGGAGACCCAGTACTTC.

This clone was detected once. V is TRBV28 and J is TRBJ2-7; D is perhaps TRBD1 (6 bases). Trimming stripped 5 bases from V and 2 bases from J, with 7 bases between. The germline V gene has CDR1 MDHEN and CDR2 SYDVKM. The CDR3 runs to 12 residues. This CDR3 is CASSRTAYEQYF. DNA for the CDR3: TGTGCCAGCAGTCGGACAGCCTACGAGCAGTACTTC.